This entry lists 7 T cell receptor beta chains sequenced from one sample in a study of a mutant IDH1 vaccine in newly diagnosed glioma. As to time point: week 11, during vaccination. Every vaccination contained 300 ug of the mutant IDH1 20-mer peptide and was paired with topical imiquimod. Their cognate antigens are unknown. Profiling relied on immunoSEQ multiplex PCR, and the TCRdb table lists in-frame clones only, not all of them. The data hold about 25,000 clones, with under 80% observed a single time. Specimen: peripheral blood mononuclear cells (PBMCs), collected from a glioma patient whose treatment included an IDH1 peptide vaccine. The source is a man between 18 and 35 years old with glioma. Some clones in this sample may be carry-over from other donors' samples.

The chain couples TRBV10-2 to TRBJ2-7, with D possibly being TRBD2 (6 bases). This CDR3 is 14 amino acids long. Trimming pared 4 bases from V and 4 bases from J, leaving 14 bases between. In germline, CDR1 is WSHSY, CDR2 SAAADI. CDR3: CASSGPAGGYEQYF. The CDR3 DNA reads TGCGCCAGCAGTGGGCCAGCTGGGGGGTACGAGCAGTACTTC.

This chain uses TRBV5-1 with TRBJ1-4, with D maybe TRBD1 (6 bases). CDR3 length: 15 amino acids. Looked up from germline, CDR1 is SGHRS and CDR2 is YFSETQ. V gave up 5 bases and J gave up 3 bases, with 14 bases separating them. The CDR3 reads CASSSTGPANEKLFF. CDR3 DNA sequence: TGCGCCAGCAGTTCAACAGGGCCAGCTAATGAAAAACTGTTTTTT.

This chain connects TRBV30 to TRBJ1-5; unclear D gene. Germline V gene sequence: CDR1 GTSNPN, CDR2 SVGIG (reference sequence). Trimming took off 0 bases at V and 2 bases at J, with 5 bases between the two ends. The CDR3 runs to 13 residues. This chain's CDR3 is CAWSVQRNQPQHF. The CDR3 bases are TGTGCCTGGAGTGTACAGCGCAATCAGCCCCAGCATTTT. Filled out from reference TRBV30 and TRBJ1-5, the complete variable domain reads SQTIHQWPATLVQPVGSPLSLECTVEGTSNPNLYWYRQAAGRGLQLLFYSVGIGQISSEVPQNLSASRPQDRQFILSSKKLLLSDSGFYLCAWSVQRNQPQHFGDGTRLSIL.

The chain combines TRBV10-3 with TRBJ2-7, with 9 bases matching TRBD1. The V gene's germline CDR1 is ENHRY and CDR2 SYGVKD. The CDR3 length is 16 residues. V lost 6 bases, J lost 6 bases, and 15 bases stayed unmatched. The CDR3 nucleotides read TGTGCCATCAGGCCGGGACAGGGAGAGGGGTGGCTCGAGCAGTACTTC. Translated, it gives CAIRPGQGEGWLEQYF.

CDR3 sequence (DNA): TGTGCCAGCAGCTTAGCTACCCCCCCCGATTTATGGGGCTACACCTTC. Its translation is CASSLATPPDLWGYTF. The chain recombines TRBV7-9 with TRBJ1-2; D unclear. The germline gives CDR1 SEHNR, CDR2 FQNEAQ (reference sequence). This CDR3 has 16 residues. The germline V and J ends were trimmed by 0 bases and 8 bases, with 19 bases remaining between them.

This clone was picked up a small number of times. In DNA form, the CDR3 reads TGTGCCAGCTCACTCGGGGCAGGGCCGATTGAAAAACTGTTTTTT. This gives the protein CASSLGAGPIEKLFF. V is TRBV18 and J is TRBJ1-4, with D perhaps matching TRBD1 (5 bases). The V end was cut by 4 bases, the J end by 7 bases, with 16 bases between. CDR3 size: 15 residues. Germline V gene lookup returns CDR1 KGHSH and CDR2 LQKENI.

The chain recombines TRBV4-1 with TRBJ1-2; 7 bases match TRBD1. Losses at the gene ends were 0 bases for V and 5 bases for J; bases not matched to a gene: 15. The germline V gene encodes CDR1 MGHRA and CDR2 YSYEKL. The CDR3 extends over 18 amino acids. CDR3 protein: CASSQEGGRALYGYGYTF. In DNA, the CDR3 is TGCGCCAGCAGCCAAGAAGGGGGCAGGGCCCTTTACGGTTATGGCTACACCTTC.